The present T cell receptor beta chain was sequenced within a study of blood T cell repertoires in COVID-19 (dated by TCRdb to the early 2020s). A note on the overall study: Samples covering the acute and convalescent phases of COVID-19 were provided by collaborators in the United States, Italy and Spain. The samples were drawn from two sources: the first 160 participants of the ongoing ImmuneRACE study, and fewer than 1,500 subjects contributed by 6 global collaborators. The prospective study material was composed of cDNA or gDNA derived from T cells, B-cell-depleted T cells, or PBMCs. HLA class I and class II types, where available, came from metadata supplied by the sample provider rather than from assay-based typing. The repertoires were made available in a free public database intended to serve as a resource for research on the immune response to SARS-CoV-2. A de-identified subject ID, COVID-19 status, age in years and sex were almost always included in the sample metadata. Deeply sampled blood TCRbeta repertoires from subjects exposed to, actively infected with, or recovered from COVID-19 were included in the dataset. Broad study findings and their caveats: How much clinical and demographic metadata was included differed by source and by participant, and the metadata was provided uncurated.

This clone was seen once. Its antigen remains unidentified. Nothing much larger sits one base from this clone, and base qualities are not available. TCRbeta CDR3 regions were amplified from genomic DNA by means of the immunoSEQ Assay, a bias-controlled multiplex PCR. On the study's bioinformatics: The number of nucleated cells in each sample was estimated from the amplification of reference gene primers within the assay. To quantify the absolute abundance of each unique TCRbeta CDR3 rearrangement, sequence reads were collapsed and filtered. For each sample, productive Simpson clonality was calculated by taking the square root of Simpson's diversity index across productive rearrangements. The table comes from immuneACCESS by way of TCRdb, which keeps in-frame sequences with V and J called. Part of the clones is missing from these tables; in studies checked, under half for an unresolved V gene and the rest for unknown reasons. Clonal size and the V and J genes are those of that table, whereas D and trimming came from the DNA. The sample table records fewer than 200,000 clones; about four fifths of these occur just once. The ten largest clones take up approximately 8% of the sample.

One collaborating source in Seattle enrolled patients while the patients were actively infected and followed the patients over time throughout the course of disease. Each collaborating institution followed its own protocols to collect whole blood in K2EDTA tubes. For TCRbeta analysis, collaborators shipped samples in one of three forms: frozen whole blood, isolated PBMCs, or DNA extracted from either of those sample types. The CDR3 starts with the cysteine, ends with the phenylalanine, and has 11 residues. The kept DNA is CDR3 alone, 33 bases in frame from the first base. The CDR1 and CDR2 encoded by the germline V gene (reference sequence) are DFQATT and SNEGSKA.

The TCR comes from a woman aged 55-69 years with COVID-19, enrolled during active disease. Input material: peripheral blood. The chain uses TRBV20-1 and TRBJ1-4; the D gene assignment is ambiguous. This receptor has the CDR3 CSAGGNEKLFF. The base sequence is TGCAGCGCAGGCGGGAATGAAAAACTGTTTTTT.